These T cell receptor beta chains were read from a single sample in a study of OX40 agonist ivuxolimab in advanced cancers. Sequenced by immunoSEQ multiplex PCR; TCRdb stores in-frame clones only, minus some. The sample records 80,000 to 100,000 clones, around 92% being singletons. The source was CD4+ or CD8+ T cells sorted from blood, collected in a trial of the OX40 agonist ivuxolimab. The receptors originated from an adult with an advanced solid tumor such as melanoma, head and neck, liver or kidney cancer. Each CDR3 is given with its conserved first and last residue. Each record gives: J gene, D gene, V gene, clone size, CDR3 DNA, CDR3 protein. The D gene is left open where the match is weak. Expanded clones get a size class; other rows say once, few or many, or leave the size out.

>TRBJ1-1|NA|TRBV19|NA
TGTGCCAGTAGTGGAGGGACCGGGGCCCTCAACACTGAAGCTTTCTTT
CASSGGTGALNTEAFF
>TRBJ2-2|TRBD2|TRBV6-4|NA
TGTGCCAGCAGGACTAGCCAGAACACCGGGGAGCTGTTTTTT
CASRTSQNTGELFF
>TRBJ2-5|TRBD2|TRBV5-1|NA
TGCGCCAGCAGCAGCCCCCTAGCGGGAGGGCTAGCCGGAGAGACCCAGTACTTC
CASSSPLAGGLAGETQYF
>TRBJ1-6|NA|TRBV28|NA
TGTGCCAGCAGTGGAGGAAATTCACCCCTCCACTTT
CASSGGNSPLHF
>TRBJ2-1|NA|TRBV6-5|NA
TGTGCCAGCAGTCGAGCCGTCGGCAGTGAGCAGTTCTTC
CASSRAVGSEQFF
>TRBJ2-1|TRBD2|TRBV7-3|NA
TGTGCCAGCAGCTCAGGACTAGACTACTCCGAGCAGTTCTTC
CASSSGLDYSEQFF
>TRBJ2-2|NA|TRBV29-1|NA
TGCAGCGTTGCTCCGGGGGTGAACACCGGGGAGCTGTTTTTT
CSVAPGVNTGELFF
>TRBJ1-3|NA|TRBV2|NA
TGTGCCAGCAGTGTGGACAGCGGAAACACCATATATTTT
CASSVDSGNTIYF
>TRBJ1-5|NA|TRBV6-1|NA
TGTGCCAGCAGCCCTAGCAATCAGCCCCAGCATTTT
CASSPSNQPQHF
>TRBJ2-7|TRBD2|TRBV7-2|NA
TGTGCCAGCAGCTCCCGGGACTATTCTTCCTACGAGCAGTACTTC
CASSSRDYSSYEQYF
>TRBJ1-3|NA|TRBV5-1|NA
TGCGCCAGCAGCCGGACCGGGACTTTCTCTGGAAACACCATATATTTT
CASSRTGTFSGNTIYF
>TRBJ2-5|NA|TRBV5-6|NA
TGTGCCAGCAGCCCCTCCATATTGATGGAGACCCAGTACTTC
CASSPSILMETQYF
>TRBJ2-3|TRBD2|TRBV2|NA
TGTGCCAGCAGGGACCTACTAGCGGGAGACGGAGATACGCAGTATTTT
CASRDLLAGDGDTQYF
>TRBJ1-1|NA|TRBV10-3|NA
TGTGCCATCAAGGAGGCGTCCACTGAAGCTTTCTTT
CAIKEASTEAFF
>TRBJ2-2|NA|TRBV11-2|NA
TGTGCCAGCAGCTTTGGTGGGGGGGCCCGGGGAACCGGGGAGCTGTTTTTT
CASSFGGGARGTGELFF
>TRBJ1-1|NA|TRBV2|few
TGTGCCAGCAGTGTAGAGGGGGTCGGCACTGAAGCTTTCTTT
CASSVEGVGTEAFF
>TRBJ2-2|NA|TRBV18|NA
TGTGCCAGCTCACCACCGGCTGCCTCCGACACCGGGGAGCTGTTTTTT
CASSPPAASDTGELFF
>TRBJ1-2|NA|TRBV19|once
TGTGCCACCCAGTGGGGGCGGCTTGGCTACACCTTC
CATQWGRLGYTF
>TRBJ1-3|NA|TRBV30|NA
TGTGCCGGGGGACACCCCCTGAGAAACACCATATATTTT
CAGGHPLRNTIYF
>TRBJ2-5|NA|TRBV2|NA
TGTGCGGGGGGCGGTAGCCGAGAAGAGACCCAGTACTTC
CAGGGSREETQYF
>TRBJ1-1|NA|TRBV6-6|NA
TGTGCCAGCAGCCGAGGGGACCCGAACACTGAAGCTTTCTTT
CASSRGDPNTEAFF
>TRBJ1-5|NA|TRBV6-5|once
TGTGCCAGCGGGAGGGGCTGGGATCAGCCCCAGCATTTT
CASGRGWDQPQHF
>TRBJ1-2|NA|TRBV29-1|NA
TGCAGCGTTCACGGATCTAACTATGGCTACACCTTC
CSVHGSNYGYTF
>TRBJ1-2|NA|TRBV10-2|NA
TGCGCCAGCAGCCCCGCCGGGGCTAACTATGGCTACACCTTC
CASSPAGANYGYTF
>TRBJ1-1|TRBD1|TRBV7-9|NA
TGTGCCAGCAGCTTAGGAGGCAGGGGGATCTCTGAAGCTTTCTTT
CASSLGGRGISEAFF
>TRBJ2-5|TRBD2|TRBV9|NA
TGTGCCAGCAGCGGCCTCCGGGGGGAGAGTCAAGAGACCCAGTACTTC
CASSGLRGESQETQYF
>TRBJ2-5|TRBD2|TRBV27|NA
TGTGCCAGCAGGTGGACTAGCGGGGAGACCCAGTACTTC
CASRWTSGETQYF
>TRBJ2-3|NA|TRBV4-1|NA
TGCGCCAGCAGCCAAGATTACAGGGTCACAGATACGCAGTATTTT
CASSQDYRVTDTQYF
>TRBJ2-2|NA|TRBV7-9|NA
TGTGCCAGCATCAGGGACACCCCGAACACCGGGGAGCTGTTTTTT
CASIRDTPNTGELFF
>TRBJ2-1|NA|TRBV9|NA
TGTGCCAGCAGCGTAGCCGGTCCGGCCCAGAACGCCAATGAGCAGTTCTTC
CASSVAGPAQNANEQFF
>TRBJ2-7|TRBD2|TRBV6-1|NA
TGTGCCAGCAGTGAAGTATTAGCGGGGGGCCGCTACGAGCAGTACTTC
CASSEVLAGGRYEQYF
>TRBJ2-2|NA|TRBV6-1|NA
TGTGCCAGTGGGAGGGGGGTCACCGGGGAGCTGTTTTTT
CASGRGVTGELFF
>TRBJ1-1|NA|TRBV20-1|NA
TGCAGTGTTGGGGTGGACACTGAAGCTTTCTTT
CSVGVDTEAFF
>TRBJ2-5|NA|TRBV5-1|NA
TGCGCCAGCGCGTTGGGCAGGGGCCAAGAGACCCAGTACTTC
CASALGRGQETQYF
>TRBJ2-6|NA|TRBV21-1|NA
TGTGCCAGCAGCAAAGATGGGGGGGGGCTTGGGGCCAACGTCCTGACTTTC
CASSKDGGGLGANVLTF
>TRBJ2-3|NA|TRBV7-2|NA
TGTGCCAGCAGCTTAACAGATACGCAGTATTTT
CASSLTDTQYF
>TRBJ1-4|NA|TRBV18|NA
TGTGCCAGCTCACCAATCTCCGTCCAAAGGCTGTTTTTT
CASSPISVQRLFF
>TRBJ1-1|TRBD1|TRBV2|once
TGTGCCAGCAGTCCAACCATGACAGGGAACAGTGAAGCTTTCTTT
CASSPTMTGNSEAFF
>TRBJ2-7|NA|TRBV7-3|NA
TGTGCCAGCAGCTTCGGAGAGTCCTACGAGCAGTACTTC
CASSFGESYEQYF
>TRBJ2-7|NA|TRBV15|NA
TGTGCCACCAGCAGAGACCACGGGGCCCAGGACCCCTACGAGCAGTACTTC
CATSRDHGAQDPYEQYF
>TRBJ2-2|TRBD2|TRBV9|NA
TGTGCCAGCAGTGTGGGACTAGCGGGAGCCGGGGAGCTGTTTTTT
CASSVGLAGAGELFF
>TRBJ1-6|NA|TRBV6-6|NA
TGTGCCAGCAGTTATGGCAGCTCCTATAATTCACCCCTCCACTTT
CASSYGSSYNSPLHF
>TRBJ1-5|NA|TRBV2|NA
TGTGCCAGCAGTGAGGTCCTACCCAATCAGCCCCAGCATTTT
CASSEVLPNQPQHF
>TRBJ1-3|TRBD1|TRBV7-2|NA
TGTGCCAGCAGCTTAGGACAGGGCTCTGGAAACACCATATATTTT
CASSLGQGSGNTIYF
>TRBJ2-7|TRBD2|TRBV6-5|NA
TGTGCCAGCAGAAGACTAGCGGGGCCGACCTACGAGCAGTACTTC
CASRRLAGPTYEQYF
>TRBJ2-3|TRBD2|TRBV9|once
TGTGCCAGCAGCGTAGCAGCTAGCGGGGACCCAGATACGCAGTATTTT
CASSVAASGDPDTQYF
>TRBJ2-1|TRBD1|TRBV7-9|NA
TGTGCCAGCAGCTTACCGGGACAGAGAGGCAATGAGCAGTTCTTC
CASSLPGQRGNEQFF
>TRBJ2-7|TRBD1|TRBV5-4|once
TGTGCCAGCAGCTCTAAGACAGGGAAGTACGAGCAGTACTTC
CASSSKTGKYEQYF
>TRBJ1-2|NA|TRBV30|NA
TGTGCCTGGAGTCCTGGCAGGGGATCTAACTATGGCTACACCTTC
CAWSPGRGSNYGYTF
>TRBJ1-4|TRBD1|TRBV5-1|NA
TGCGCCAGCAGCATGACAGGGGGGGTTGAAAAACTGTTTTTT
CASSMTGGVEKLFF
>TRBJ1-2|NA|TRBV20-1|NA
TGCAGTGCTAGAGATCCGGGCGGCTACACCTTC
CSARDPGGYTF
>TRBJ2-7|TRBD2|TRBV14|NA
TGTGCCAGCAGCCAAGATAGGACTAGCGGGACCGAGCAGTACTTC
CASSQDRTSGTEQYF
>TRBJ2-7|TRBD2|TRBV18|NA
TGTGCCAGCTCACTGAAGACCGGGACTAGCGGGAGCATTTTGGGCTACGAGCAGTACTTC
CASSLKTGTSGSILGYEQYF
>TRBJ1-3|NA|TRBV6-5|NA
TGTGCCAGCAGTCCTTGGGGGCCCTCTGGAAACACCATATATTTT
CASSPWGPSGNTIYF
>TRBJ1-1|TRBD1|TRBV6-5|NA
TGTGCCGGCGGGGACAGGGGGAACACTGAAGCTTTCTTT
CAGGDRGNTEAFF
>TRBJ2-3|NA|TRBV7-3|NA
TGTGCCAGCAGTCGGGACAACCGGGATCCAGATACGCAGTATTTT
CASSRDNRDPDTQYF
>TRBJ2-5|TRBD2|TRBV30|once
TGTGCCTGGAGTGCCGGAGGACTAGCGGGAGCGGGGGAGACCCAGTACTTC
CAWSAGGLAGAGETQYF
>TRBJ2-7|TRBD2|TRBV5-1|few
TGCGCCAGCAGCCAAACTAGCGGGTATTTCCCCTACGAGCAGTACTTC
CASSQTSGYFPYEQYF
>TRBJ2-2|NA|TRBV6-5|NA
TGTGCCAGCAGCAAGGGACTCCATCCCGGGGAGCTGTTTTTT
CASSKGLHPGELFF